The present T cell receptor (beta chain) was sequenced within a study of shared clonotypes between healthy human individuals. As regards this clone: Its target is not known.

CDR3 length: 13 residues. Germline V gives CDR1 MNHNS, CDR2 SASEGT. V dropped 2 bases and J dropped 3 bases, with 8 bases sitting between them. Study-wide findings and caveats: Researchers sampled only blood; tissue repertoires likely differ. Four donors had around 5% of their naive CD4 clonotypes in common. Generally, naive subsets (rather than memory subsets) showed larger estimated richness.

Only in-frame clones appear in the TCRdb table, and some are missing; sequencing was by immunoSEQ multiplex PCR. The repertoire includes more than 550,000 clones, roughly 88% of them detected once, and 34% sits in the top ten. The chain employs TRBV6-1 and TRBJ2-7; D unclear. Specimen: memory CD8+ T cells from PBMCs. Subset described: CD45RO+ cells pooled with CCR7-negative TemRA cells. The clonotype originates from a man aged 18 to 30 in good health. Some clones in this sample may be carry-over from other donors' samples. The CDR3 loop reads CASSERAVYEQYF. The CDR3 region has the DNA TGTGCCAGCAGTGAACGGGCCGTCTACGAGCAGTACTTC.